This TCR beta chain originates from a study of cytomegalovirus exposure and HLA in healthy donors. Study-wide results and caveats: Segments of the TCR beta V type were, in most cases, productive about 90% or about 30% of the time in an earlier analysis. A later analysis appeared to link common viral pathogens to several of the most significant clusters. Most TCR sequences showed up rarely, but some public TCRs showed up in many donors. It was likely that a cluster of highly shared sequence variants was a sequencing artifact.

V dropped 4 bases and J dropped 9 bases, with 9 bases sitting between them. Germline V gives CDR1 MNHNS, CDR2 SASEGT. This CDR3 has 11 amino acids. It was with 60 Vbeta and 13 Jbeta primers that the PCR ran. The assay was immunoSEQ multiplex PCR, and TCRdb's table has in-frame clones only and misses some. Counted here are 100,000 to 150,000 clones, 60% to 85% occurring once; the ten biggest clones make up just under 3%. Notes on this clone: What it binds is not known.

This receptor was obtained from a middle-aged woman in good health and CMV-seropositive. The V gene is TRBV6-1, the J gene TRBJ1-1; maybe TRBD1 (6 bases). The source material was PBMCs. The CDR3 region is CASSAGAQAFF. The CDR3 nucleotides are TGTGCCAGCAGTGCAGGGGCACAAGCTTTCTTT.